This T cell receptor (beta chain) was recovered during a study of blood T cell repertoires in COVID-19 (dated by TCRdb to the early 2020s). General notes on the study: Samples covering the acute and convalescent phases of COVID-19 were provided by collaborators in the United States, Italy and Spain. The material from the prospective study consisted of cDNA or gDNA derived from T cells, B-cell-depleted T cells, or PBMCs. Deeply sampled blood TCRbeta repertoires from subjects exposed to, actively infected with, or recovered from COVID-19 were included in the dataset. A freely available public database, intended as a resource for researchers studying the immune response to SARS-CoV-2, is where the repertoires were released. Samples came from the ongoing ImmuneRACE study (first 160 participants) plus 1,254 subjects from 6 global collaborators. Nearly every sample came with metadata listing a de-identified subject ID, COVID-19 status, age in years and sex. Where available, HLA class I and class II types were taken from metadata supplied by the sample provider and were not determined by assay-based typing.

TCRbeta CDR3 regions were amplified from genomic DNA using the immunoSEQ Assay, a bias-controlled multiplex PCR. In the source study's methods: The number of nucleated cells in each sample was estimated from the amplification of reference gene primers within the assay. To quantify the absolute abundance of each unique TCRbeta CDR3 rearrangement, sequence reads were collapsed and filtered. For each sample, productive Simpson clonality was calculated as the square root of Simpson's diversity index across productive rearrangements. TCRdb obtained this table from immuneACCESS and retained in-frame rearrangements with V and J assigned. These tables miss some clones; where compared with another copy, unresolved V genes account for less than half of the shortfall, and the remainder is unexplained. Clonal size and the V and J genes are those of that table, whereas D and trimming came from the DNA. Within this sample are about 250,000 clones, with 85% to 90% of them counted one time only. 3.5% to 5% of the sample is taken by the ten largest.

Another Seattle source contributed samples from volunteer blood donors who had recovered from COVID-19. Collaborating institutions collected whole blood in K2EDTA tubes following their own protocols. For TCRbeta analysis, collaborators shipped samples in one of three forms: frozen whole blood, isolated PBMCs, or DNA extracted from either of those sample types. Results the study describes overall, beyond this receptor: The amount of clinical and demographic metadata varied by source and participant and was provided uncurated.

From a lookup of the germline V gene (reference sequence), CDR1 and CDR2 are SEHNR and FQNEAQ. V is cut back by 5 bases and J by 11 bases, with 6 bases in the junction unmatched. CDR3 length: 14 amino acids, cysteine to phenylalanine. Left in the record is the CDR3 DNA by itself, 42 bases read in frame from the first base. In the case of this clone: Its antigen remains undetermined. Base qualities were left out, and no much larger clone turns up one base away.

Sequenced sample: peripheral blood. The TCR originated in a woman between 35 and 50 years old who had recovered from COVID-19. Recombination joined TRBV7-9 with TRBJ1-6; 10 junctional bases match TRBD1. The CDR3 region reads CASSHRDRGTPLHF. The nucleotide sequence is TGTGCCAGCAGCCACCGGGACAGGGGAACACCCCTCCACTTT.